This T cell receptor beta chain derives from a study of regulatory T cells in long-lasting Graves disease. Study-wide background: Persistent cases were those of Graves' disease that involved over 5 years of antithyroid drugs with positive TSH receptor antibodies.

With 3 bases clipped from V and 4 bases from J, the junction kept 8 bases outside the gene matches. The CDR3 is made up of 16 amino acids. Per the germline V gene, CDR1 is SGHDN and CDR2 is FVKESK. The sample's time point: persistent/refractory GD, antithyroid drugs over 5 years with positive TRAb. PBMCs were the source of the RNA used for TCR sequencing. As regards this clonotype: What it binds is unknown.

Sequencing libraries for TCR beta were prepared with iRepertoire HTBI primers and Arm-PCR of CDR3 regions. TCRdb reprocessed the multiplex PCR reads via MiXCR and lists one record per CDR3 protein. The data hold fewer than 400,000 distinct CDR3 sequences, with around a fifth observed a single time. Study-wide results and caveats: Persistent disease preferred TRBV28, TRBJ1-2 and TRBJ2-5; new disease, TRBV20-1 and TRBJ2-1.

The sequencing used peripheral blood mononuclear cells (PBMCs), collected when the disease was refractory, from a patient treated with antithyroid drugs. This receptor was taken from a female donor with Graves disease. The chain recombines TRBV14 with TRBJ1-5; 8 nucleotides match TRBD1. The CDR3 sequence is CASSQAGTGGNQPQHF. Here the CDR3 DNA reads TGTGCCAGCAGCCAGGCCGGGACAGGAGGAAATCAGCCCCAGCATTTT.